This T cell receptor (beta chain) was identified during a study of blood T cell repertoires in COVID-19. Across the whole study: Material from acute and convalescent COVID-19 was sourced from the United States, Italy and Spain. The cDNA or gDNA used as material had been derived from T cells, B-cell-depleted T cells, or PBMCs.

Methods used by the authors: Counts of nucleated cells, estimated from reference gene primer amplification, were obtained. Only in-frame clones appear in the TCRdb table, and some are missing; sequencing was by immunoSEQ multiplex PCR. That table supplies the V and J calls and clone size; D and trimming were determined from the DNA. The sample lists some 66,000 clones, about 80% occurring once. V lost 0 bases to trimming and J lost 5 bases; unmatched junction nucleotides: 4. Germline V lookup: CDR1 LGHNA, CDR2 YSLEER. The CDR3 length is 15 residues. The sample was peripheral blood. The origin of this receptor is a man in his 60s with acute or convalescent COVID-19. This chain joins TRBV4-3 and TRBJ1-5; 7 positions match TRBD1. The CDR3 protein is CASSQEMGQHQPQHF. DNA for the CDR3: TGCGCCAGCAGCCAAGAAATGGGACAGCATCAGCCCCAGCATTTT.